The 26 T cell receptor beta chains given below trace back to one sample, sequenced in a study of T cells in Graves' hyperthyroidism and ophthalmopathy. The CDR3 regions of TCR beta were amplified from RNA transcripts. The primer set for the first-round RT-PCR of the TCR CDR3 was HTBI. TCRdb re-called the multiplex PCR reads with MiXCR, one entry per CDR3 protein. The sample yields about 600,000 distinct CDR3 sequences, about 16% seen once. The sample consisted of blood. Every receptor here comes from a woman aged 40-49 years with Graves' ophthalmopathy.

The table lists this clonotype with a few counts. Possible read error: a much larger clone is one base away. The CDR3 region is CTSSELADTQYF. The CDR3 DNA reads as TGTACCAGCAGTGAACTGGCAGATACGCAGTATTTT. V gene TRBV2 combines with J gene TRBJ2-3; no clear D gene. CDR1 and CDR2 from the germline V gene are SNHLY and FYNNEI. The CDR3 is made up of 12 amino acids. Full variable domain (rest looked up from reference TRBV2 and TRBJ2-3): EPEVTQTPSHQVTQMGQEVILRCVPISNHLYFYWYRQILGQKVEFLVSFYNNEISEKSEIFDDQFSVERPDGSNFTLKIRSTKLEDSAMYFCTSSELADTQYFGPGTRLTVL.

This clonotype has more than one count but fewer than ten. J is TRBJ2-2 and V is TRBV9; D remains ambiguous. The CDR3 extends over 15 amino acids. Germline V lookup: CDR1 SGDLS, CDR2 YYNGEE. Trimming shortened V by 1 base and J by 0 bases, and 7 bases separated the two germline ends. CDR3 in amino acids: CASSVTQANTGELFF. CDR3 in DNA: TGTGCCAGCAGCGTAACCCAGGCGAACACCGGGGAGCTGTTTTTT.

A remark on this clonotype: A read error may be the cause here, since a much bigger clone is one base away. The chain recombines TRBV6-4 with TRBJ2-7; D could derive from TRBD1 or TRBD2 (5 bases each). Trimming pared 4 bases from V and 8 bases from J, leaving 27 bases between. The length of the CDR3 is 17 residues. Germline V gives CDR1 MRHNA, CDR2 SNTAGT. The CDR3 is CASSGERRGDKLDQQYF. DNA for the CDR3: TGTGCCAGCAGTGGAGAACGAAGAGGGGATAAGCTAGACCAGCAGTACTTC.

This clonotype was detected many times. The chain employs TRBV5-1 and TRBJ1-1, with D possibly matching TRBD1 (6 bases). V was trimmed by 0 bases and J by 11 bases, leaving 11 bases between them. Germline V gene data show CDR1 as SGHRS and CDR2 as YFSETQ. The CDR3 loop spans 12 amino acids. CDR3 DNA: TGCGCCAGCAGCTTGGAACGGGGGCTCGCTTTCTTT. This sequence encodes CASSLERGLAFF. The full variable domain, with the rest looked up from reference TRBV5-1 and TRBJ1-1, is KAGVTQTPRYLIKTRGQQVTLSCSPISGHRSVSWYQQTPGQGLQFLFEYFSETQRNKGNFPGRFSGRQFSNSRSEMNVSTLELGDSALYLCASSLERGLAFFGQGTRLTVV.

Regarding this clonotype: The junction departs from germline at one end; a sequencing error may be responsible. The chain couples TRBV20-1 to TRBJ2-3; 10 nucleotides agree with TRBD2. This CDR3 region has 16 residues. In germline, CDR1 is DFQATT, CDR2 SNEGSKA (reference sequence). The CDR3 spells CSARPPSGGSTDTLYF. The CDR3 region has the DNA TGCAGTGCTAGACCTCCTAGCGGGGGTAGCACAGATACGCTGTATTTT.

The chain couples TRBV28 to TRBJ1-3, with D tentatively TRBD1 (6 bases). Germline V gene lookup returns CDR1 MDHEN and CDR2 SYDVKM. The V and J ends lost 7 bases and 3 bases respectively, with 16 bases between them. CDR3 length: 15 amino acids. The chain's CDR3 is CASITPGAGGNTIYF. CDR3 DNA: TGTGCCAGCATAACACCGGGGGCTGGTGGAAACACCATATATTTT.

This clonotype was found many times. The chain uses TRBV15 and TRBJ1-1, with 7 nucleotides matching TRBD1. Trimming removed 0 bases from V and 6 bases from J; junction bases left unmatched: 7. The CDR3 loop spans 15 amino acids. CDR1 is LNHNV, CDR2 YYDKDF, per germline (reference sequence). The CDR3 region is CATSREKGALAEAFF. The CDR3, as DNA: TGTGCCACCAGCAGAGAAAAGGGGGCGCTGGCTGAAGCTTTCTTT.

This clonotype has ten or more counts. DNA for the CDR3: TGTGCCGGACAGGGCGACGGGCCGCAGTACTTC. It translates to CAGQGDGPQYF. V is TRBV2 and J is TRBJ2-7; TRBD1 matches 8 bases. V shed 11 bases and J 9 bases; nucleotides not matched to a gene: 9. The CDR3 totals 11 residues. Per germline, CDR1 SNHLY and CDR2 FYNNEI.

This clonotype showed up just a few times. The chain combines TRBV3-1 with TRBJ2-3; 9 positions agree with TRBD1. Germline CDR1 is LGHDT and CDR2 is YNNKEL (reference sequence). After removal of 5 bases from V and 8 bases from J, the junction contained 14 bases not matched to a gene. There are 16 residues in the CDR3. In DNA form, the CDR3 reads TGTGCCAGCAGCGCCACAGGGGGCTCTGGGGTCGGTACGCAGTATTTT. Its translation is CASSATGGSGVGTQYF.

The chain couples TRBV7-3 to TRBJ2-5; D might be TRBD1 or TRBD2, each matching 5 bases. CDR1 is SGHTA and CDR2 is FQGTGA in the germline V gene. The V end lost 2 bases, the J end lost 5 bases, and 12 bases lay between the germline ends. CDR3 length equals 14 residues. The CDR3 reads CASSLWGPRETQYF. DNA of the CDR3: TGTGCCAGCAGCTTATGGGGACCGCGGGAGACCCAGTACTTC.

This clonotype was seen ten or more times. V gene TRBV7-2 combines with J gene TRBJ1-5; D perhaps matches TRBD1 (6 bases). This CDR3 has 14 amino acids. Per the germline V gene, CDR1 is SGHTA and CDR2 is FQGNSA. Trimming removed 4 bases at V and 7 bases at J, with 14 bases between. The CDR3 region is CASSYGTIAQPQHF. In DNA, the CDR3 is TGTGCCAGCAGCTACGGGACAATCGCGCAGCCCCAGCATTTT.

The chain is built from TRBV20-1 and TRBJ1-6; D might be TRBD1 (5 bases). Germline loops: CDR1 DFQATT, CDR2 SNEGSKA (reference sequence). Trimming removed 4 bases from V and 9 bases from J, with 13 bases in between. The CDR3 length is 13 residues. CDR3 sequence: CSANPQASSPLHF. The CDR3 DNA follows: TGCAGTGCTAACCCACAGGCTAGTTCACCCCTCCACTTT.

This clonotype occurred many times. The CDR3: CASSRPGGRHTEAFF. The CDR3 DNA reads as TGTGCCAGCAGCCGACCCGGGGGCCGGCACACTGAAGCTTTCTTT. J is TRBJ1-1 and V is TRBV11-2; a possible D gene is TRBD1 (6 bases). Trimming left V 5 bases short and J 3 bases short, with 16 bases between. Per the germline V gene, CDR1 is SGHAT and CDR2 is FQNNGV. There are 15 residues in the CDR3.

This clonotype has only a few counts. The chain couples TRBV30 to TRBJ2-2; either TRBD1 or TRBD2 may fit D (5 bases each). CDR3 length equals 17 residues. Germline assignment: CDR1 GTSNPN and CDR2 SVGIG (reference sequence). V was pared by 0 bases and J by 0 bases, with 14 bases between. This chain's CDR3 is CAWSVPGGESNTGELFF. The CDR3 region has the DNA TGTGCCTGGAGTGTACCTGGGGGAGAATCGAACACCGGGGAGCTGTTTTTT.

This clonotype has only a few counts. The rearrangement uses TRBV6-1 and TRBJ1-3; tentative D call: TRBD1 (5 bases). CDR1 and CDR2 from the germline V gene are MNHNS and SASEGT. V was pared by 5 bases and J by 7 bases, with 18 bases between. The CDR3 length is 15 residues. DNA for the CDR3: TGTGCCAGCAGTTATGACCGGGGCTTTGGGAACACCATATATTTT. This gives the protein CASSYDRGFGNTIYF.

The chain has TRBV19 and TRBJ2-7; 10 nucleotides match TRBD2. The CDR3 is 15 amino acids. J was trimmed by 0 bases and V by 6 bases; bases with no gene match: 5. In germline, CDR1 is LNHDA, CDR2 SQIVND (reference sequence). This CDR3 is CASRKLAGSSYEQYF. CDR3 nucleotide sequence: TGTGCCAGTAGGAAACTAGCGGGGTCCTCCTACGAGCAGTACTTC.

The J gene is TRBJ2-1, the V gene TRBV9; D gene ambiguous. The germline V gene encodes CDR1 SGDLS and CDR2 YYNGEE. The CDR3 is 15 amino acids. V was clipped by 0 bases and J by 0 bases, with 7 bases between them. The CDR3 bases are TGTGCCAGCAGCGTAGCGGCAGCCTCCTACAATGAGCAGTTCTTC. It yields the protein CASSVAAASYNEQFF.

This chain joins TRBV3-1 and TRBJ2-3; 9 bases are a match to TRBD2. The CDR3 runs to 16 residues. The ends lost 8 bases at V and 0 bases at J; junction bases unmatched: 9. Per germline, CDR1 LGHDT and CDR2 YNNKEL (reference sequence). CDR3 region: CASGPSSGVSTDTQYF. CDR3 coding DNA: TGTGCCAGCGGCCCGTCTAGCGGGGTTAGCACAGATACGCAGTATTTT.

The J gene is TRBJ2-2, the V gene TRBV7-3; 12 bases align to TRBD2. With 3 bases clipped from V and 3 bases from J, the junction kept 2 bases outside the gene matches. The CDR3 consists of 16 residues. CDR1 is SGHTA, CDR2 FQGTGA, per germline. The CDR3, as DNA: TGTGCCAGCAGCTTCCGACTAGCGGGGGACACCGGGGAGCTGTTTTTT. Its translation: CASSFRLAGDTGELFF.

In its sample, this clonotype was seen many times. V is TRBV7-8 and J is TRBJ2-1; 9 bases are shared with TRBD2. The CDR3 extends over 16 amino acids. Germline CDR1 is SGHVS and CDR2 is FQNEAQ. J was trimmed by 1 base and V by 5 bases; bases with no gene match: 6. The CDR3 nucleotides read TGTGCCAGCAGCCGGACTAGCGTGTCGTCCTACAATGAGCAGTTCTTC. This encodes CASSRTSVSSYNEQFF.

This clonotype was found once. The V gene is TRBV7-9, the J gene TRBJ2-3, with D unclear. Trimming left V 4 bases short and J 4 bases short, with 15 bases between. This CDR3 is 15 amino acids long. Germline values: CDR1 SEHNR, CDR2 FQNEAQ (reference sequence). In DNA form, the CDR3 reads TGTGCCAGCAGCTATAGTTCCGGAACAGCAGATACGCAGTATTTT. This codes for CASSYSSGTADTQYF.

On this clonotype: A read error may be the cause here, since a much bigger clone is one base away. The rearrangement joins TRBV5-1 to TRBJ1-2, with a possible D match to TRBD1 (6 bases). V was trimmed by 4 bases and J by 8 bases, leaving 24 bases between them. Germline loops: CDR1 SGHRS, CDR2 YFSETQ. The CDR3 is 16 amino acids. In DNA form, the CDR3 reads TGCGCCAGCAGCCCACGACAGGATCGGCTAGATCTCGGCTACACCTTC. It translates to CASSPRQDRLDLGYTF.

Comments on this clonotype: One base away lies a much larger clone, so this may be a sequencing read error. This chain's CDR3 is CASSSHLGGTDTQYF. In DNA, the CDR3 is TGTGCCAGCAGTTCTCATCTCGGCGGCACAGATACGCAGTATTTT. The chain couples TRBV12-3 or TRBV12-4 to TRBJ2-3; D is unclear. Trimming shortened V by 4 bases and J by 1 base, and 12 bases separated the two germline ends. CDR3 length equals 15 residues.

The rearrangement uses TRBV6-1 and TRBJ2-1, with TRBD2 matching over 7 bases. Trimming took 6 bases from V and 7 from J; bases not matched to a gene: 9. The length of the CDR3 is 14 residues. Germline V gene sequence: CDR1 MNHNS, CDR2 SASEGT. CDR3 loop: CASSGLDSGNEQFF. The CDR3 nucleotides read TGTGCCAGCAGCGGACTAGACTCGGGGAATGAGCAGTTCTTC.

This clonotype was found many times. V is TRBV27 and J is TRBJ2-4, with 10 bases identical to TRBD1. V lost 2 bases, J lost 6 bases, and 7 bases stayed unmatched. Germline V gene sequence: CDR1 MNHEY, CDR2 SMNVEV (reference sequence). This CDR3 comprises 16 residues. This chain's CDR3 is CASSLKGDRGPNIQYF. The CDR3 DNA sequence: TGTGCCAGCAGTTTAAAGGGGGACAGGGGCCCAAACATTCAGTACTTC.

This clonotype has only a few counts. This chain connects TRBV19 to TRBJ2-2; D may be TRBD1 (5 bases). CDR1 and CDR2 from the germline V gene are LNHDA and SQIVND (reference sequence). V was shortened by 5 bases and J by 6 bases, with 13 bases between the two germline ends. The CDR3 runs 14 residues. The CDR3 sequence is CASSLTRGAGELFF. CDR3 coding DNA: TGTGCCAGTAGTCTGACAAGGGGCGCCGGGGAGCTGTTTTTT.